Listed below are T cell receptor beta chains from one sample, sequenced in a study of blood T cell repertoires in COVID-19. Clones were read by immunoSEQ multiplex PCR, and TCRdb kept only the in-frame ones, dropping some. This table holds some 380,000 clones, roughly 86% found once. Sequencing was done on a sample of PBMCs or T cells enriched from blood (not recorded which). The receptors originated from a man aged 25-45 years who had recovered from COVID-19. CDR3s include the opening cysteine and the closing phenylalanine or tryptophan. The D gene is left open where the match is weak. Size is stated for part of the rows, as once, few or many counts, or as a class when the clone is expanded.

size | J | V | D | CDR3 | DNA
NA | TRBJ1-4 | TRBV3-1/TRBV3-2 | NA | CASSPTSLGGKLFF | TGTGCCAGCAGCCCTACATCTTTGGGGGGAAAACTGTTTTTT
NA | TRBJ1-2 | TRBV19 | TRBD1 | CASSPRTGNYYGYTF | TGTGCCAGTAGTCCCCGGACAGGAAACTACTATGGCTACACCTTC
NA | TRBJ2-3 | TRBV7-8 | TRBD2 | CASSFGLAGTNTDTQYF | TGTGCCAGCAGCTTCGGACTAGCGGGGACCAACACAGATACGCAGTATTTT
NA | TRBJ1-2 | TRBV18 | NA | CASSPDRVNYGYTF | TGTGCCAGCTCACCCGATCGGGTGAACTATGGCTACACCTTC
many | TRBJ2-5 | TRBV19 | NA | CASRGTPRGTQYF | TGTGCCAGTAGAGGGACTCCGAGGGGGACCCAGTACTTC
NA | TRBJ2-3 | TRBV19 | NA | CASTNRDIADTQYF | TGTGCCAGTACCAACAGGGACATCGCAGATACGCAGTATTTT
once | TRBJ2-7 | TRBV6-2/TRBV6-3 | NA | CASSPIGWAYEQYF | TGTGCCAGCAGCCCAATCGGGTGGGCCTACGAGCAGTACTTC
once | TRBJ2-5 | TRBV6-5 | NA | CAGRSGLETQYF | TGTGCCGGCCGCTCAGGGTTAGAGACCCAGTACTTC
NA | TRBJ1-5 | TRBV19 | TRBD1 | CASIGTGEGNQPQHF | TGTGCCAGTATCGGAACAGGGGAAGGCAATCAGCCCCAGCATTTT
NA | TRBJ1-2 | TRBV30 | NA | CAWRSEAVVGYTF | TGTGCCTGGAGATCCGAGGCAGTCGTTGGCTACACCTTC
once | TRBJ2-4 | TRBV5-4 | NA | CASSPDGVLAKNIQYF | TGTGCCAGCAGCCCCGACGGGGTTCTAGCCAAAAACATTCAGTACTTC
NA | TRBJ1-1 | TRBV6-5 | NA | CASRGFANTEAFF | TGTGCCAGCAGGGGCTTTGCGAACACTGAAGCTTTCTTT
NA | TRBJ2-7 | TRBV6-2/TRBV6-3 | TRBD1 | CASSYLSGGYEQYF | TGTGCCAGCAGTTACCTATCAGGGGGCTACGAGCAGTACTTC
NA | TRBJ2-5 | TRBV3-1/TRBV3-2 | TRBD2 | CAIRGGAGTQYF | TGTGCCATTCGCGGGGGGGCGGGGACCCAGTACTTC